The 28 T cell receptor beta chains listed next were all sequenced from one sample in a study of T cell responses to AZD1222 COVID-19 vaccine. Only in-frame clones appear in the TCRdb table, and some are missing; sequencing was by immunoSEQ multiplex PCR. The sample lists more than 150,000 clones; about nine tenths were seen once. The sample was peripheral blood, taken on day 0 of AZD1222 vaccination. The receptors stem from an adult in good health.

This clone was seen only a few times. The chain employs TRBV25-1 and TRBJ1-3, with D unresolved. Germline V gene data show CDR1 as MGHDK and CDR2 as SYGVNS. The V end lost 1 base, the J end lost 0 bases, and 10 bases lay between the germline ends. CDR3 length: 16 amino acids. CDR3 in amino acids: CASSESPGHSGNTIYF. In DNA, the CDR3 is TGTGCCAGCAGTGAATCCCCAGGCCACTCTGGAAACACCATATATTTT. Variable domain in full (rest from reference TRBV25-1 and TRBJ1-3): EADIYQTPRYLVIGTGKKITLECSQTMGHDKMYWYQQDPGMELHLIHYSYGVNSTEKGDLSSESTVSRIRTEHFPLTLESARPSHTSQYLCASSESPGHSGNTIYFGEGSWLTVV.

CDR3 loop: CASSLAARVYNEQFF. DNA for the CDR3: TGTGCCAGCAGCTTGGCTGCCAGGGTCTACAATGAGCAGTTCTTC. The chain uses TRBV5-4 and TRBJ2-1; possible D gene TRBD1, 5 bases. V shed 0 bases and J shed 3 bases, with 10 bases lying between them. CDR1 SGHNT and CDR2 YYREEE come from the germline V gene (reference sequence). The CDR3 sequence is 15 residues long.

Details on this clone: Other DNA sequences of this sample code for an identical CDR3. This chain connects TRBV19 to TRBJ2-1, with D unresolved. The CDR3 loop spans 13 amino acids. From germline, CDR1 is LNHDA and CDR2 SQIVND (reference sequence). Trimming left V 3 bases short and J 5 bases short, with 8 bases between. As DNA, the CDR3 is TGTGCCAGTAGTATTGGCCTGGACAATGAGCAGTTCTTC. Encoded protein: CASSIGLDNEQFF.

J is TRBJ2-2 and V is TRBV19; TRBD1 is a possible D gene (6 bases). Germline lookup yields CDR1 LNHDA and CDR2 SQIVND (reference sequence). The CDR3 runs to 16 residues. Between the trimmed V and J ends, which lost 6 bases and 0 bases, there was a span of 14 bases. The DNA for the CDR3 is TGTGCCAGTAGATTGGGACACTTCGCGAACACCGGGGAGCTGTTTTTT. Its translation is CASRLGHFANTGELFF.

The chain has TRBV18 and TRBJ2-7; D is unclear. The germline CDR1 and CDR2 sequences are KGHSH and LQKENI. Trimming removed 6 bases from V and 6 bases from J, with 18 bases in between. The CDR3 loop spans 14 amino acids. The DNA of the CDR3 is TGTGCCAGCTCCCAAGGGCCCCTCCCCACCGAGCAGTACTTC. This sequence encodes CASSQGPLPTEQYF.

J is TRBJ2-2 and V is TRBV19; D ambiguous. Per germline, CDR1 LNHDA and CDR2 SQIVND (reference sequence). Trimming took 5 bases from V and 5 from J, leaving 12 bases between them. The CDR3 runs 14 residues. CDR3 coding DNA: TGTGCCAGTAGTGAGACACTGGGAACCGGGGAGCTGTTTTTT. The encoded protein is CASSETLGTGELFF.

The V and J genes are TRBV2 and TRBJ1-5; D may be TRBD1 (6 bases). CDR1 and CDR2 from the germline V gene are SNHLY and FYNNEI. Trimming took off 6 bases at V and 0 bases at J, with 12 bases between the two ends. This CDR3 has 15 amino acids. The CDR3 spells CASSRRGDSNQPQHF. The CDR3 DNA sequence: TGTGCCAGCAGCCGAAGGGGGGATAGCAATCAGCCCCAGCATTTT.

The V call is TRBV6-4, the J call TRBJ2-1; the D call may be TRBD1 or TRBD2 (7 bases each). Trimming took 5 bases from V and 5 from J, leaving 16 bases between them. The CDR3 is made up of 15 amino acids. Germline-derived CDR1 and CDR2 are MRHNA and SNTAGT. The CDR3 spells CASSQGEGTHNEQFF. In DNA, the CDR3 is TGTGCCAGCAGTCAGGGGGAGGGGACCCACAATGAGCAGTTCTTC.

The rearrangement links TRBV2 to TRBJ2-7; a weak D match, TRBD2 (5 bases). Looked up from germline, CDR1 is SNHLY and CDR2 is FYNNEI. V was cut by 2 bases and J by 5 bases, with 10 bases left in between. The CDR3 is 13 residues long. The CDR3 DNA follows: TGTGCCAGCAGTGAATTACTAGGAAACGAGCAGTACTTC. Its translation: CASSELLGNEQYF.

The chain combines TRBV28 with TRBJ1-1, with D perhaps matching TRBD1 (6 bases). The CDR3 spans 15 residues. The V end was cut by 8 bases, the J end by 1 base, with 17 bases between. Germline CDR1 and CDR2: MDHEN and SYDVKM. Written as DNA, the CDR3 is TGTGCCAGCTCAAATCACAGGGTTGGGAACACTGAAGCTTTCTTT. Translated: CASSNHRVGNTEAFF.

The chain combines TRBV6-5 with TRBJ2-1; D is perhaps TRBD2 (5 bases). This CDR3 spans 14 amino acids. Trimming pared 6 bases from V and 5 bases from J, leaving 14 bases between. Germline CDR1 is MNHEY and CDR2 is SVGAGI. CDR3 residues: CASRFPGLDNEQFF. In DNA form, the CDR3 reads TGTGCCAGCAGATTTCCGGGGTTAGACAATGAGCAGTTCTTC.

The J gene is TRBJ2-7, the V gene TRBV6-2 or TRBV6-3; 7 nucleotides align to TRBD1. The V segment lost 2 bases and the J segment 6 bases; nucleotides outside the gene matches: 7. The V gene's germline CDR1 is MNHEY and CDR2 SVGEGT. The CDR3 totals 14 residues. In DNA form, the CDR3 reads TGTGCCAGCAGTTACGAGACAGGGTTGGTCGAGCAGTACTTC. Its translation is CASSYETGLVEQYF.

The V and J genes are TRBV19 and TRBJ1-1; no clear D gene. Germline-derived CDR1 and CDR2 are LNHDA and SQIVND (reference sequence). The CDR3 runs to 13 residues. V shed 6 bases and J shed 0 bases, with 8 bases lying between them. CDR3 sequence: CASRPVLNTEAFF. The CDR3 DNA reads TGTGCCAGTAGGCCGGTCTTGAACACTGAAGCTTTCTTT.

The chain uses TRBV9 and TRBJ2-2, with 11 positions matching TRBD1. J lost 7 bases, V lost 0 bases, and 5 bases had no gene match. This CDR3 has 16 residues. CDR1 is SGDLS, CDR2 YYNGEE, per germline. The CDR3 loop is CASSVGTGGGGGELFF. In DNA form, the CDR3 reads TGTGCCAGCAGCGTAGGGACAGGGGGCGGTGGCGGGGAGCTGTTTTTT.

CDR3 loop: CASSVARAGGELFF. CDR3 DNA: TGTGCCAGCAGCGTAGCGAGGGCGGGCGGGGAGCTGTTTTTT. This chain links TRBV9 with TRBJ2-2, with a weak D call TRBD2 (5 bases). V was pared by 0 bases and J by 7 bases, with 10 bases between. In germline, CDR1 is SGDLS, CDR2 YYNGEE. There are 14 residues in the CDR3.

This clone was seen only a few times. The chain joins TRBV13 to TRBJ1-2; 7 bases map to TRBD1. Germline trimming cut 3 bases from V and 8 bases from J; bases unmatched to any gene: 15. The CDR3 contains 16 residues. In germline, CDR1 is PRHDT, CDR2 FYEKMQ (reference sequence). This chain's CDR3 is CASSLAGEQGKFGYTF. The CDR3 nucleotides are TGTGCCAGCAGCTTGGCAGGCGAACAGGGGAAATTCGGCTACACCTTC.

The CDR3 loop is CASTGTRDSYNEQFF. As DNA, the CDR3 is TGTGCCAGCACCGGAACCAGGGACTCCTACAATGAGCAGTTCTTC. The chain carries TRBV11-1 and TRBJ2-1; possible D gene TRBD1, 5 bases. This CDR3 contains 15 residues. Germline CDR1 SGHAT, CDR2 FQDESV (reference sequence). Trimming cost V 7 bases and J 0 bases, with 13 bases left between them.

The chain has TRBV6-2 or TRBV6-3 and TRBJ1-1, with TRBD1 identical over 8 bases. CDR1 is MNHEY, CDR2 SVGEGT, per germline. V was pared by 5 bases and J by 3 bases, with 5 bases of the junction left unmatched. The CDR3 contains 14 residues. In DNA, the CDR3 is TGTGCCAGCAGTCGGACAGGGAGGGACACTGAAGCTTTCTTT. It translates to CASSRTGRDTEAFF.

The J gene is TRBJ2-7, the V gene TRBV2, with 10 positions matching TRBD2. The CDR3 contains 15 residues. Germline assignment: CDR1 SNHLY and CDR2 FYNNEI. After removal of 4 bases from V and 1 base from J, the junction contained 4 bases not matched to a gene. The CDR3 reads CASSGTSGGSYEQYF. The CDR3 nucleotides read TGTGCCAGCAGTGGGACTAGCGGAGGTTCCTACGAGCAGTACTTC.

This sequence joins TRBV6-5 and TRBJ1-1; D not certain. Between the trimmed V and J ends, which lost 2 bases and 1 base, there was a span of 8 bases. Per germline, CDR1 MNHEY and CDR2 SVGAGI. The CDR3 is 14 residues long. This chain's CDR3 is CASSYEGRNTEAFF. The CDR3 region has the DNA TGTGCCAGCAGTTACGAGGGCAGGAACACTGAAGCTTTCTTT.

This clone has just one count. V gene TRBV27 combines with J gene TRBJ2-7, with D perhaps matching TRBD2 (5 bases). Trimming removed 1 base from V and 5 bases from J, with 9 bases in between. The CDR3 is 13 amino acids. Germline CDR1 MNHEY, CDR2 SMNVEV (reference sequence). In DNA form, the CDR3 reads TGTGCCAGCAGTTTATTTCGGGGAAACGAGCAGTACTTC. It specifies CASSLFRGNEQYF.

The genes are TRBV29-1 and TRBJ2-3, with 14 bases matching TRBD2. From germline, CDR1 is SQVTM and CDR2 ANQGSEA. Trimming cost V 3 bases and J 6 bases; bases outside gene matches: 5. CDR3 length: 15 amino acids. The CDR3 coding sequence is TGCAGCGTTGACGGGACTAGCGGGAGTGGGGATACGCAGTATTTT. Translating it yields CSVDGTSGSGDTQYF.

This chain links TRBV19 with TRBJ2-1; tentatively, D is TRBD1 (5 bases). From germline, CDR1 is LNHDA and CDR2 SQIVND (reference sequence). Trimming cost V 7 bases and J 7 bases, with 8 bases left between them. This CDR3 has 11 amino acids. The chain's CDR3 is CASTRENEQFF. In DNA, the CDR3 is TGTGCCAGTACCAGGGAAAATGAGCAGTTCTTC.

V is TRBV18 and J is TRBJ2-7, with 11 bases identical to TRBD1. CDR3 length: 14 residues. From germline, CDR1 is KGHSH and CDR2 LQKENI. V gave up 6 bases and J gave up 5 bases; unmatched junction bases: 6. This CDR3 is CASSPGTGGHEQYF. Written as DNA, the CDR3 is TGTGCCAGCTCCCCCGGGACAGGGGGTCACGAGCAGTACTTC.

V usage is TRBV4-3 and J usage is TRBJ2-7, with TRBD1 matching over 9 bases. The CDR3 consists of 15 residues. Germline V gene sequence: CDR1 LGHNA, CDR2 YSLEER. V trimming: 3 bases; J trimming: 3 bases; junction bases outside the gene matches: 6. The CDR3 DNA follows: TGCGCCAGCAGCCACGATACAGGGGGCGGCTACGAGCAGTACTTC. It codes for CASSHDTGGGYEQYF.

The chain has TRBV28 and TRBJ1-1; D unresolved. There are 14 residues in the CDR3. Per germline, CDR1 MDHEN and CDR2 SYDVKM. V lost 5 bases, J lost 3 bases, and 13 bases lay in between. The CDR3 nucleotides are TGTGCCAGCAGTATCCTCCGGTGGGACACTGAAGCTTTCTTT. Translated: CASSILRWDTEAFF. Full variable domain (missing parts from reference TRBV28 and TRBJ1-1): DVKVTQSSRYLVKRTGEKVFLECVQDMDHENMFWYRQDPGLGLRLIYFSYDVKMKEKGDIPEGYSVSREKKERFSLILESASTNQTSMYLCASSILRWDTEAFFGQGTRLTVV.

J is TRBJ2-7 and V is TRBV7-9, with 8 bases fitting TRBD2. Looked up from germline, CDR1 is SEHNR and CDR2 is FQNEAQ (reference sequence). The length of the CDR3 is 16 residues. Trimming at V came to 0 bases and at J to 2 bases, leaving 6 bases not matched to a gene. The CDR3 DNA follows: TGTGCCAGCAGCTTAGCTGTAGCGGGGCGTCCCTACGAGCAGTACTTC. Its translation is CASSLAVAGRPYEQYF. Using reference TRBV7-9 and TRBJ2-7 for the parts outside the CDR3, the full variable domain is DTGVSQNPRHKITKRGQNVTFRCDPISEHNRLYWYRQTLGQGPEFLTYFQNEAQLEKSRLLSDRFSAERPKGSFSTLEIQRTEQGDSAMYLCASSLAVAGRPYEQYFGPGTRLTVT.

The chain carries TRBV4-1 and TRBJ1-1, with 10 positions matching TRBD1. V lost 4 bases and J lost 2; bases outside the gene matches: 4. The CDR3 loop spans 15 amino acids. Germline V gene lookup returns CDR1 MGHRA and CDR2 YSYEKL. The CDR3 DNA is TGCGCCAGCAGCCGGACAGGGGGGATCAACACTGAAGCTTTCTTT. As protein: CASSRTGGINTEAFF.